What follows are 31 T cell receptor beta chains derived from one specimen sequenced in a study of blood T cells in healthy people across ages. The second PCR ran roughly 6 to 11 cycles with a sample-barcoded 5' primer and J-beta primers. TCRdb reanalysed the 5' RACE reads using MiXCR and keeps one entry per CDR3 protein. The sample has 1,300,000 or so distinct CDR3 sequences, 55% to 75% seen once. Source material: blood. The receptors were gathered from a man aged 18 to 29 in good health.

The rearrangement uses TRBV7-9 and TRBJ1-2; D is unclear. V shed 4 bases and J shed 0 bases, with 15 bases lying between them. The CDR3 is 16 amino acids. Germline-derived CDR1 and CDR2 are SEHNR and FQNEAQ (reference sequence). DNA of the CDR3: TGTGCCAGCAGCTCCCCTCAGGCGAGACCTAACTATGGCTACACCTTC. It translates to CASSSPQARPNYGYTF.

The chain couples TRBV9 to TRBJ2-1; D call uncertain. The germline V gene has CDR1 SGDLS and CDR2 YYNGEE. The V and J ends lost 0 bases and 7 bases respectively, with 11 bases between them. The CDR3 consists of 14 residues. Here the CDR3 DNA reads TGTGCCAGCAGCGTAGCTAACACAGAGAATGAGCAGTTCTTC. It is translated as CASSVANTENEQFF.

This chain uses TRBV5-5 with TRBJ2-7, with 7 bases lining up with TRBD1. Per germline, CDR1 SGHKS and CDR2 YYEKEE (reference sequence). The CDR3 has 14 residues. V shed 5 bases, J shed 9 bases, and the junction held 14 bases outside the gene matches. The CDR3 sequence is CASSFQTGSLLQYF. The DNA of the CDR3 is TGTGCCAGCAGTTTCCAGACAGGGTCTCTTCTGCAGTACTTC.

The chain's CDR3 is CASSLEKTGWGYEQYF. In nucleotides, the CDR3 is TGTGCCAGCAGTTTGGAAAAAACAGGGTGGGGATACGAGCAGTACTTC. The V call is TRBV12-3 or TRBV12-4, the J call TRBJ2-4; D may be TRBD1 (6 bases). The closer fit of TRBJ2-7 to the DNA end suggests the J call may be wrong. The CDR3 consists of 16 residues.

In this sample, this clonotype turned up a few times. J is TRBJ1-2 and V is TRBV4-1; D is unresolved. This CDR3 spans 13 amino acids. V was shortened by 0 bases and J by 7 bases, with 9 bases between the two germline ends. Germline V CDR1 and CDR2: MGHRA, YSYEKL. In DNA, the CDR3 is TGCGCCAGCAGCCAAGATCCTGGACGTGGCTACACCTTC. Its translation: CASSQDPGRGYTF.

This chain connects TRBV4-1 to TRBJ1-1, with D perhaps matching TRBD1 (6 bases). Germline values: CDR1 MGHRA, CDR2 YSYEKL. Trimming took off 3 bases at V and 2 bases at J, with 10 bases between the two ends. This CDR3 spans 14 amino acids. CDR3 protein: CASSQDSTNTEAFF. The DNA for the CDR3 is TGCGCCAGCAGCCAGGACAGTACTAACACTGAAGCTTTCTTT.

This clonotype was seen a handful of times. V and J are TRBV20-1 and TRBJ1-5, with TRBD1 as a possible D gene (6 bases). V was clipped by 6 bases and J by 1 base, with 10 bases between them. CDR3 length: 13 amino acids. Germline CDR1 and CDR2: DFQATT and SNEGSKA (reference sequence). CDR3 sequence reads: CSAFDRSNQPQHF. CDR3 nucleotide sequence: TGCAGTGCCTTCGACAGGAGCAATCAGCCCCAGCATTTT.

V and J are TRBV4-2 and TRBJ1-6, with 8 bases matching TRBD1. The CDR3 has 19 amino acids. V lost 3 bases and J lost 0; bases outside the gene matches: 10. Germline-derived CDR1 and CDR2 are LGHNA and YNFKEQ. CDR3 coding DNA: TGTGCCAGCAGCCACTCTACAGGGGGTTTGAGCTCCTATAATTCACCCCTCCACTTT. It encodes CASSHSTGGLSSYNSPLHF.

This clonotype was counted only a few times. The J gene is TRBJ2-7, the V gene TRBV29-1; D may be TRBD1 (5 bases). CDR3 length: 12 amino acids. The V gene lost 7 bases and the J gene lost 6 bases, with 16 bases spanning the gap. Germline V lookup: CDR1 SQVTM, CDR2 ANQGSEA. For the CDR3, the DNA is TGCAGCGGAATGAGTGGGGCTGGCGAGCAGTACTTC. Its translation: CSGMSGAGEQYF.

This clonotype was seen a few times. V usage is TRBV2 and J usage is TRBJ2-2, with 12 bases identical to TRBD2. This CDR3 has 18 amino acids. V was pared by 1 base and J by 5 bases, with 8 bases of the junction left unmatched. Germline values: CDR1 SNHLY, CDR2 FYNNEI. CDR3 bases: TGTGCCAGCAGTGAAGTGCTAGCGGGAGGGCCGGGAACCGGGGAGCTGTTTTTT. Protein product: CASSEVLAGGPGTGELFF.

The sample holds a few counts of this clonotype. The chain carries TRBV5-5 and TRBJ1-4, with 8 bases matching TRBD1. The CDR3 runs 16 residues. Germline lookup yields CDR1 SGHKS and CDR2 YYEKEE (reference sequence). V shed 4 bases and J 4 bases; nucleotides not matched to a gene: 9. DNA of the CDR3: TGTGCCAGCAGCGTCAGGGGGCAGGTGGTTAATGAAAAACTGTTTTTT. Encoded protein: CASSVRGQVVNEKLFF.

This clonotype was seen a handful of times. This chain connects TRBV4-3 to TRBJ2-1; possibly TRBD1 for D (5 bases). Trimming took off 4 bases at V and 5 bases at J, with 12 bases between the two ends. The CDR3 sequence is 14 residues long. The germline CDR1 and CDR2 sequences are LGHNA and YSLEER. The CDR3 sequence: CASSPLTANNEQFF. As DNA, the CDR3 is TGCGCCAGCAGCCCTCTGACAGCAAACAATGAGCAGTTCTTC.

This clonotype was detected a few times. DNA of the CDR3: TGCGCCAGCAGCCAAGAAAGGTCGGGCGGGGGGGTCTACAATGAGCAGTTCTTC. As protein: CASSQERSGGGVYNEQFF. This chain joins TRBV4-3 and TRBJ2-1; 9 nucleotides agree with TRBD2. Germline loops: CDR1 LGHNA, CDR2 YSLEER. The trim removed 0 bases at V and 3 bases at J, leaving 9 bases unmatched. The CDR3 extends over 18 amino acids.

V is TRBV12-3 or TRBV12-4 and J is TRBJ2-1, with TRBD2 identical over 8 bases. Trimming at V came to 3 bases and at J to 4 bases, leaving 8 bases not matched to a gene. There are 16 residues in the CDR3. The CDR3 loop reads CASSLGTRWAYNEQFF. The CDR3 nucleotides are TGTGCCAGCAGTTTGGGGACTAGGTGGGCATACAATGAGCAGTTCTTC.

The V and J genes are TRBV5-1 and TRBJ2-3, with a possible D match to TRBD1 (5 bases). This CDR3 contains 16 residues. The V end lost 0 bases, the J end lost 2 bases, and 13 bases lay between the germline ends. Germline V gene sequence: CDR1 SGHRS, CDR2 YFSETQ. CDR3 protein: CASSLVGSGPTDTQYF. CDR3 nucleotides: TGCGCCAGCAGCTTGGTCGGGTCAGGGCCCACAGATACGCAGTATTTT.

The rearrangement joins TRBV27 to TRBJ2-3; D may be TRBD2 (7 bases). The CDR3 loop spans 15 amino acids. CDR1 is MNHEY and CDR2 is SMNVEV in the germline V gene (reference sequence). V gave up 3 bases and J gave up 4 bases, with 14 bases separating them. The CDR3 region is CASSFSGGVADTQYF. Written as DNA, the CDR3 is TGTGCCAGCAGTTTCTCGGGGGGCGTGGCAGATACGCAGTATTTT.

The chain is built from TRBV20-1 and TRBJ2-4, with D tentatively TRBD1 or TRBD2 (5 bases each). The J call is uncertain, as TRBJ2-7 better fits the DNA end. CDR1 DFQATT and CDR2 SNEGSKA come from the germline V gene (reference sequence). There are 15 residues in the CDR3. CDR3 sequence: CSARTRVGDPYEQYF. DNA for the CDR3: TGCAGTGCCAGAACCCGAGTGGGGGATCCCTACGAGCAGTACTTC.

The rearrangement joins TRBV4-3 to TRBJ2-7; possibly TRBD1 or TRBD2 for D (6 bases each). The ends were cut back, 0 bases at V and 1 base at J, with 13 bases in the middle. This CDR3 is built from 16 residues. CDR1 and CDR2 from the germline V gene are LGHNA and YSLEER. The CDR3 loop is CASSQDRGLGSYEQYF. CDR3 sequence (DNA): TGCGCCAGCAGCCAAGATCGGGGGCTGGGGTCCTACGAGCAGTACTTC.

As concerns this clonotype: The junction departs from the called germline gene at one end, perhaps through a read error. V usage is TRBV2 and J usage is TRBJ2-3, with 11 positions matching TRBD2. There are 16 residues in the CDR3. Germline CDR1 and CDR2: SNHLY and FYNNEI. The CDR3 sequence is CASHRLAGSSTDTRYF. CDR3 nucleotide sequence: TGTGCCAGCCATAGACTAGCGGGGTCTAGCACAGATACGCGGTATTTT.

This chain links TRBV10-3 with TRBJ2-5, with 7 bases lining up with TRBD2. Matching the DNA end better, TRBJ2-7 makes the J call doubtful. This CDR3 has 13 residues. The germline V gene has CDR1 ENHRY and CDR2 SYGVKD. CDR3 bases: TGTGCCATCAGCGGGGGGAATGTCGACGAGCAGTACTTC. This gives the protein CAISGGNVDEQYF.

This clonotype was detected a few times. The V and J genes are TRBV20-1 and TRBJ2-3; no definite D call. The germline V gene encodes CDR1 DFQATT and CDR2 SNEGSKA (reference sequence). This CDR3 has 14 residues. V was trimmed by 5 bases and J by 4 bases, leaving 16 bases between them. Here the CDR3 reads CSAATIRVSDTQYF. The CDR3, as DNA: TGCAGTGCTGCAACTATCCGAGTGTCAGATACGCAGTATTTT.

V is TRBV12-3 or TRBV12-4 and J is TRBJ2-3; 7 bases align to TRBD2. Trimming took 3 bases from V and 6 from J; bases not matched to a gene: 9. The CDR3 covers 15 residues. The CDR3 here is CASSFSGRPPDTQYF. The CDR3 DNA reads as TGTGCCAGCAGTTTCTCCGGGAGGCCACCCGATACGCAGTATTTT.

This clonotype was picked up a small number of times. V gene TRBV20-1 combines with J gene TRBJ2-7; a weak D match, TRBD1 (5 bases). This CDR3 spans 13 amino acids. From germline, CDR1 is DFQATT and CDR2 SNEGSKA (reference sequence). The V and J ends lost 5 bases and 0 bases respectively, with 11 bases between them. The CDR3 sequence: CSAPRQPSYEQYF. In nucleotides, the CDR3 is TGCAGTGCTCCACGACAGCCCTCCTACGAGCAGTACTTC.

This chain links TRBV20-1 with TRBJ2-3; 9 nucleotides match TRBD1. With V trimmed by 2 bases and J by 2 bases, 5 bases remained unmatched. Germline-derived CDR1 and CDR2 are DFQATT and SNEGSKA (reference sequence). CDR3 length equals 15 residues. CDR3 sequence: CSARTGTGYTDTQYF. The CDR3 nucleotides are TGCAGTGCTAGAACCGGGACAGGGTACACAGATACGCAGTATTTT.

The rearrangement uses TRBV24-1 and TRBJ1-1; TRBD1 might be the D (6 bases). The CDR3 is 12 amino acids. V dropped 2 bases and J dropped 10 bases, with 10 bases sitting between them. Germline V gene lookup returns CDR1 KGHDR and CDR2 SFDVKD. The CDR3 region has the DNA TGTGCCACCAGTGATTCATCAGGGGTAGCTTTCTTT. Translating gives CATSDSSGVAFF.

J is TRBJ2-1 and V is TRBV10-3, with 7 positions matching TRBD2. The CDR3 spans 14 residues. CDR1 ENHRY and CDR2 SYGVKD come from the germline V gene. Losses at the gene ends were 8 bases for V and 4 bases for J; bases not matched to a gene: 8. The DNA for the CDR3 is TGTGCCATCCTAGCGGCGGCACAATACAATGAGCAGTTCTTC. It encodes CAILAAAQYNEQFF.

The gene calls are TRBV7-9 and TRBJ2-3; D might be TRBD2 (6 bases). Between the trimmed V and J ends, which lost 5 bases and 5 bases, there was a span of 14 bases. Germline assignment: CDR1 SEHNR and CDR2 FQNEAQ (reference sequence). This CDR3 contains 14 residues. This chain's CDR3 is CASSLAEAGDTQYF. The DNA for the CDR3 is TGTGCCAGCAGCCTGGCCGAAGCGGGAGATACGCAGTATTTT.

Only a few counts were recorded for this clonotype. A read error is possible here, since a much larger clone lies one base away. J is TRBJ1-2 and V is TRBV7-2; D gene ambiguous. The V end lost 5 bases, the J end lost 9 bases, and 19 bases lay between the germline ends. The CDR3 runs 14 residues. Germline V CDR1 and CDR2: SGHTA, FQGNSA. CDR3 residues: CASSVMASSDSYTF. CDR3 in DNA: TGTGCCAGCAGCGTAATGGCTTCCTCGGATAGCTACACCTTC.

The chain joins TRBV10-1 to TRBJ1-4, with TRBD1 identical over 9 bases. Germline-derived CDR1 and CDR2 are WNHNN and SYGVQD (reference sequence). Trimming took 3 bases from V and 1 from J; bases not matched to a gene: 6. The CDR3 is 17 residues long. For the CDR3, the DNA is TGCGCCAGCAGTGAAGACACAGGGGGCCAAACTAATGAAAAACTGTTTTTT. Encoded protein: CASSEDTGGQTNEKLFF.

This sequence joins TRBV14 and TRBJ2-1, with TRBD1 as a possible D gene (7 bases). The V gene lost 1 base and the J gene lost 4 bases, with 11 bases spanning the gap. The CDR3 runs 15 residues. Germline lookup yields CDR1 SGHDN and CDR2 FVKESK. The CDR3 region is CASSQVQGGYNEQFF. The DNA of the CDR3 is TGTGCCAGCAGCCAAGTGCAGGGGGGTTACAATGAGCAGTTCTTC.

On this clonotype itself: Germline is not matched at one junction end, which may reflect a read error. The chain is built from TRBV19 and TRBJ2-6; TRBD1 might be the D (5 bases). The CDR3 extends over 15 amino acids. CDR1 is LNHDA, CDR2 SQIVND, per germline (reference sequence). The CDR3 DNA reads as TGTGCCAGTAGTATTGCCAGCTCTGGGGCCAACCTCCTGACTTTC. Protein: CASSIASSGANLLTF.